The 32 T cell receptor beta chains below were found in one sample sequenced in a study of cytomegalovirus exposure and HLA in healthy donors. Researchers ran the PCR with 60 Vbeta and 13 Jbeta primers. Using immunoSEQ multiplex PCR, the repertoire was profiled, and TCRdb retains in-frame clones only, with some absent. This table holds roughly 160,000 clones, 75% found once. Sequenced material: PBMCs. The receptor set was obtained from a female donor in good health and CMV-seronegative.

V and J are TRBV4-1 and TRBJ2-5; D may be TRBD2 (5 bases). The ends were cut back, 3 bases at V and 5 bases at J, with 28 bases in the middle. CDR1 and CDR2 (germline): MGHRA, YSYEKL. This CDR3 spans 19 amino acids. Written as DNA, the CDR3 is TGCGCCAGCAGCCATGCTAGTCGTTCTGTAGCGACCCCATGGGAGACCCAGTACTTC. Translated: CASSHASRSVATPWETQYF.

The chain has TRBV18 and TRBJ2-7; the D gene is possibly TRBD1 (6 bases). The V end lost 3 bases, the J end lost 2 bases, and 11 bases lay between the germline ends. This CDR3 has 14 residues. Germline V CDR1 and CDR2: KGHSH, LQKENI. This CDR3 reads CASSPRRGAYEQYF. Written as DNA, the CDR3 is TGTGCCAGCTCACCGCGCAGGGGTGCCTACGAGCAGTACTTC.

Only one count was recorded for this clone. V and J are TRBV2 and TRBJ2-1, with 9 bases lining up with TRBD2. The CDR3 runs to 16 residues. CDR1 SNHLY and CDR2 FYNNEI come from the germline V gene. V shed 0 bases, J shed 7 bases, and the junction held 7 bases outside the gene matches. CDR3 nucleotides: TGTGCCAGCAGTGAAGCCGCAGTAGCGGGGGATAATGAGCAGTTCTTC. Protein: CASSEAAVAGDNEQFF. The whole variable domain, filled in from reference TRBV2 and TRBJ2-1, reads EPEVTQTPSHQVTQMGQEVILRCVPISNHLYFYWYRQILGQKVEFLVSFYNNEISEKSEIFDDQFSVERPDGSNFTLKIRSTKLEDSAMYFCASSEAAVAGDNEQFFGPGTRLTVL.

The chain carries TRBV27 and TRBJ2-2, with 7 nucleotides matching TRBD1. Germline assignment: CDR1 MNHEY and CDR2 SMNVEV (reference sequence). The CDR3 contains 14 residues. Losses at the gene ends were 3 bases for V and 8 bases for J; bases not matched to a gene: 6. This CDR3 reads CASSFKKGAGELFF. The CDR3 DNA is TGTGCCAGCAGTTTCAAGAAGGGGGCTGGGGAGCTGTTTTTT.

The V call is TRBV25-1, the J call TRBJ1-2; tentative D call: TRBD1 (5 bases). From germline, CDR1 is MGHDK and CDR2 SYGVNS. Trimming cost V 9 bases and J 0 bases, with 8 bases left between them. The CDR3 length is 12 residues. As DNA, the CDR3 is TGTGCCAGTTCAGGGACTAACTATGGCTACACCTTC. Translated: CASSGTNYGYTF.

This sequence joins TRBV14 and TRBJ1-1, with D perhaps matching TRBD1 (5 bases). The CDR3 spans 16 residues. V was cut by 0 bases and J by 0 bases, with 11 bases left in between. Germline V gene lookup returns CDR1 SGHDN and CDR2 FVKESK. The CDR3 DNA reads TGTGCCAGCAGCCAAGATCAGGCAGGGATGAACACTGAAGCTTTCTTT. Its protein is CASSQDQAGMNTEAFF.

This clone was seen only once. The chain uses TRBV9 and TRBJ2-7; no clear D. Germline values: CDR1 SGDLS, CDR2 YYNGEE. The CDR3 runs 12 residues. V was clipped by 5 bases and J by 6 bases, with 12 bases between them. CDR3 DNA: TGTGCCAGCAGTGGTACCGCCGGCGAGCAGTACTTC. Translation gives CASSGTAGEQYF.

The V call is TRBV6-5, the J call TRBJ2-7; tentatively, D is TRBD2 (5 bases). Germline V lookup: CDR1 MNHEY, CDR2 SVGAGI. The CDR3 is 16 amino acids. Deletions cut 0 bases from V and 4 bases from J, with 16 bases between. This CDR3 is CASSYSSLEGFYEQYF. CDR3 coding DNA: TGTGCCAGCAGTTACTCGAGTCTTGAGGGATTTTACGAGCAGTACTTC.

The V and J genes are TRBV30 and TRBJ1-1; D remains ambiguous. The CDR3 sequence is 12 residues long. Germline assignment: CDR1 GTSNPN and CDR2 SVGIG (reference sequence). Trimming took 3 bases from V and 11 from J, leaving 16 bases between them. CDR3 DNA: TGTGCCTGGAGCAGAAGGGCAGGAGGGGCTTTCTTT. Protein sequence: CAWSRRAGGAFF.

J is TRBJ2-1 and V is TRBV4-1; 14 bases line up with TRBD2. CDR3 length: 17 residues. Germline V CDR1 and CDR2: MGHRA, YSYEKL. With V trimmed by 3 bases and J by 4 bases, 5 bases remained unmatched. The CDR3 here is CASSHTGTSGGYNEQFF. CDR3 in DNA: TGCGCCAGCAGCCATACCGGGACTAGCGGGGGATACAATGAGCAGTTCTTC.

V and J are TRBV7-6 and TRBJ2-3; a weak D match, TRBD2 (5 bases). The ends were cut back, 1 base at V and 1 base at J, with 21 bases in the middle. Per germline, CDR1 SGHVS and CDR2 FNYEAQ. CDR3 length: 19 residues. The CDR3 reads CASSLVGEALVRGTDTQYF. CDR3 nucleotide sequence: TGTGCCAGCAGCTTAGTGGGAGAAGCACTTGTTAGGGGCACAGATACGCAGTATTTT.

The chain recombines TRBV19 with TRBJ2-1, with 7 bases fitting TRBD2. CDR1 and CDR2 (germline): LNHDA, SQIVND (reference sequence). Trimming took 7 bases from V and 2 from J; bases not matched to a gene: 11. This CDR3 comprises 16 residues. CDR3 sequence reads: CASTRSAGDPYNEQFF. In DNA, the CDR3 is TGTGCCAGTACAAGGTCGGCGGGAGACCCCTACAATGAGCAGTTCTTC.

The genes are TRBV7-2 and TRBJ2-5; D gene ambiguous. The DNA end is a closer match to TRBJ2-7, so the J assignment may be wrong. The CDR3 is 14 amino acids. Germline-derived CDR1 and CDR2 are SGHTA and FQGNSA. CDR3 amino acids: CASSSTPGIYEQYF. The CDR3 nucleotides read TGTGCCAGCAGCTCCACCCCAGGCATCTACGAGCAGTACTTC.

With respect to this clone: A read error may account for a junction end that differs from germline. This specimen includes other DNA sequences encoding the same CDR3. This chain joins TRBV25-1 and TRBJ2-3, with 10 bases that match TRBD2. Germline loops: CDR1 MGHDK, CDR2 SYGVNS. This CDR3 comprises 14 residues. The chain's CDR3 is CASTGLAVADTQYF. CDR3 in DNA: TGTGCCAGCACCGGACTAGCGGTCGCAGATACGCAATATTTT. The full variable domain, in which reference TRBV25-1 and TRBJ2-3 provide the parts outside the CDR3, is EADIYQTPRYLVIGTGKKITLECSQTMGHDKMYWYQQDPGMELHLIHYSYGVNSTEKGDLSSESTVSRIRTEHFPLTLESARPSHTSQYLCASTGLAVADTQYFGPGTRLTVL.

This rearrangement joins TRBV19 to TRBJ2-4, with D unclear. V was pared by 5 bases and J by 2 bases, with 13 bases between. Germline V gene data show CDR1 as LNHDA and CDR2 as SQIVND (reference sequence). This CDR3 spans 15 amino acids. CDR3 in DNA: TGTGCCAGTAGTTTGATCCCAGATTCCAAAAACATTCAGTACTTC. Protein sequence: CASSLIPDSKNIQYF.

This chain connects TRBV30 to TRBJ2-1, with 10 bases fitting TRBD2. This CDR3 spans 15 amino acids. Germline loops: CDR1 GTSNPN, CDR2 SVGIG (reference sequence). V trimming: 2 bases; J trimming: 14 bases; junction bases outside the gene matches: 15. The CDR3 region is CAWSLGLAVRGGKFF. The CDR3 DNA sequence: TGTGCCTGGAGTTTAGGACTAGCGGTTCGCGGTGGAAAGTTCTTC.

Points on this clone: In the same sample, other DNA sequences code for this CDR3. The J gene is TRBJ2-3, the V gene TRBV7-2; 11 positions match TRBD2. Germline values: CDR1 SGHTA, CDR2 FQGNSA. V was pared by 4 bases and J by 3 bases, with 3 bases of the junction left unmatched. This CDR3 spans 15 amino acids. CDR3 coding DNA: TGTGCCAGCAGCTATAGCGGGAGGGGTACAGATACGCAGTATTTT. It is translated as CASSYSGRGTDTQYF.

The gene calls are TRBV9 and TRBJ2-3; D perhaps matches TRBD2 (7 bases). Germline CDR1 SGDLS, CDR2 YYNGEE. V was cut by 3 bases and J by 5 bases, with 10 bases left in between. The CDR3 extends over 13 amino acids. The CDR3 sequence is CASSEGGKDTQYF. The DNA for the CDR3 is TGTGCCAGCAGCGAGGGGGGGAAAGATACGCAGTATTTT.

This clone was recorded once. V and J are TRBV19 and TRBJ2-2, with D unresolved. Germline CDR1 is LNHDA and CDR2 is SQIVND (reference sequence). CDR3 length: 13 amino acids. V lost 1 base to trimming and J lost 4 bases, with 4 bases between them. This chain's CDR3 is CASSIVGTGELFF. The DNA for the CDR3 is TGTGCCAGTAGTATAGTCGGCACCGGGGAGCTGTTTTTT.

V gene TRBV6-5 combines with J gene TRBJ1-1, with D perhaps TRBD1 (6 bases). The germline V gene encodes CDR1 MNHEY and CDR2 SVGAGI. The V end was cut by 4 bases, the J end by 5 bases, with 14 bases between. This CDR3 contains 14 residues. The CDR3 sequence is CASSSVGASTEAFF. The CDR3 DNA is TGTGCCAGCAGTTCAGTGGGGGCTTCAACTGAAGCTTTCTTT.

This chain joins TRBV5-3 and TRBJ1-1; 7 bases are a match to TRBD1. Being an ORF, TRBV5-3 has a function that is uncertain. The V and J ends lost 4 bases and 9 bases, in that order; junction bases with no gene match: 12. The CDR3 length is 14 residues. The CDR3 sequence is CARSRSIPQGKAFF. DNA for the CDR3: TGTGCCAGAAGCCGCTCCATACCACAGGGGAAAGCTTTCTTT.

This rearrangement joins TRBV4-2 to TRBJ2-1, with a possible D match to TRBD1 (6 bases). Trimming cost V 0 bases and J 13 bases, with 13 bases left between them. There are 13 residues in the CDR3. Germline CDR1 reads LGHNA; CDR2 reads YNFKEQ. CDR3 nucleotides: TGTGCCAGCAGCCAAGAGAGCCGGACAGAACAGTTCTTC. Its translation: CASSQESRTEQFF.

This sequence joins TRBV6-5 and TRBJ2-1; TRBD2 aligns across 7 bases. CDR1 and CDR2 (germline): MNHEY, SVGAGI. V lost 4 bases and J lost 13; bases outside the gene matches: 7. The CDR3 consists of 12 residues. The CDR3 nucleotides read TGTGCCAGCAGTTTGCCCCAGCGGGAACAGTTCTTC. Translating it yields CASSLPQREQFF.

The chain is built from TRBV4-3 and TRBJ2-5; 8 bases align to TRBD2. CDR1 and CDR2 from the germline V gene are LGHNA and YSLEER. There are 16 residues in the CDR3. V shed 0 bases, J shed 5 bases, and the junction held 8 bases outside the gene matches. DNA of the CDR3: TGCGCCAGCAGCCAAGATCTGGGTAGCGGGGTGGAGACCCAGTACTTC. It translates to CASSQDLGSGVETQYF.

V usage is TRBV29-1 and J usage is TRBJ1-1; TRBD1 is a possible D gene (6 bases). Germline V gene lookup returns CDR1 SQVTM and CDR2 ANQGSEA. Trimming stripped 2 bases from V and 8 bases from J, with 15 bases between. The CDR3 has 13 amino acids. CDR3 DNA: TGCAGCGTTGAACCGGGGCCAGGGGACGAAGCTTTCTTT. Translated: CSVEPGPGDEAFF.

This sequence joins TRBV27 and TRBJ1-5; possible D gene TRBD1, 5 bases. Germline V gene data show CDR1 as MNHEY and CDR2 as SMNVEV (reference sequence). CDR3 length equals 9 residues. Trimming left V 7 bases short and J 14 bases short, with 9 bases between. CDR3 sequence reads: CASTRGKHF. The CDR3 DNA is TGTGCCAGCACCCGGGGGAAGCATTTT.

This clone was seen a handful of times. The rearrangement joins TRBV7-2 to TRBJ2-3; 7 nucleotides match TRBD2. The CDR3 consists of 15 residues. Germline CDR1 is SGHTA and CDR2 is FQGNSA. Trimming cost V 5 bases and J 0 bases; bases outside gene matches: 5. In DNA form, the CDR3 reads TGTGCCAGCAGCGCTACTAGCGCGAGCACAGATACGCAGTATTTT. Its protein product is CASSATSASTDTQYF.

This chain uses TRBV29-1 with TRBJ1-4; 7 bases align to TRBD1. Germline V lookup: CDR1 SQVTM, CDR2 ANQGSEA. The CDR3 is 13 residues long. The V segment lost 4 bases and the J segment 7 bases; nucleotides outside the gene matches: 6. CDR3 residues: CSVAEGAGEKLFF. As DNA, the CDR3 is TGCAGCGTTGCTGAGGGGGCGGGTGAAAAACTGTTTTTT.

The chain carries TRBV6-1 and TRBJ1-1; no definite D call. The CDR3 runs to 13 residues. Trimming removed 1 base at V and 0 bases at J, with 3 bases between. Germline V gives CDR1 MNHNS, CDR2 SASEGT. CDR3 region: CASSEVLNTEAFF. The CDR3, as DNA: TGTGCCAGCAGTGAAGTCTTGAACACTGAAGCTTTCTTT.

About this clone itself: At the DNA level, this CDR3 is encoded by other sequences in the same sample as well. The V gene is TRBV28, the J gene TRBJ2-3, with a possible D match to TRBD1 (6 bases). Trimming left V 2 bases short and J 1 base short, with 16 bases between. Per the germline V gene, CDR1 is MDHEN and CDR2 is SYDVKM. This CDR3 is 17 amino acids long. The CDR3 region is CASSLGRWGRGTDTQYF. Here the CDR3 DNA reads TGTGCCAGCAGTTTAGGCCGGTGGGGGCGAGGCACAGATACGCAGTATTTT.

V gene TRBV4-1 combines with J gene TRBJ1-6; the match to TRBD1 covers 7 bases. The V gene end was trimmed by 2 bases and the J gene end by 10 bases; junction bases not matched to a gene: 5. The CDR3 contains 14 residues. Germline V gene lookup returns CDR1 MGHRA and CDR2 YSYEKL. CDR3 bases: TGCGCCAGCAGCCAACACCAGGGGGGATCACCCCTCCACTTT. Its translation is CASSQHQGGSPLHF.

This clone has just a few counts. The chain has TRBV7-2 and TRBJ2-1; 9 bases are shared with TRBD2. This CDR3 comprises 16 residues. Per germline, CDR1 SGHTA and CDR2 FQGNSA. The V and J ends lost 6 bases and 0 bases, in that order; junction bases with no gene match: 6. As DNA, the CDR3 is TGTGCCAGCAGGGGCGGACTAGCGTCCTCCTACAATGAGCAGTTCTTC. Amino acid sequence: CASRGGLASSYNEQFF.